This TCR beta chain was found in a study of T-cell reconstitution after alpha-beta-depleted transplantation in children. Germline CDR1 SQVTM, CDR2 ANQGSEA. The CDR3 runs 14 residues. Trimming took off 0 bases at V and 8 bases at J, with 16 bases between the two ends. As it was prepared, the TCRbeta library received unique molecular identifiers. Each CDR3 protein gets one entry after TCRdb re-called the PCR reads with MiXCR. The sample has about 610,000 distinct CDR3 sequences, under 12% seen once. Many counts were recorded for this clonotype. V is TRBV29-1 and J is TRBJ1-2; D possibly corresponds to TRBD1 (5 bases). This receptor was taken from a human donor who donated a stem cell graft to a child with acute myeloid leukemia. The material sequenced was PBMCs from the stem cell graft donor, taken from the stem cell graft. The CDR3 sequence is CSVEEDGRVEGYTF. The CDR3 region has the DNA TGCAGCGTTGAAGAAGATGGCAGGGTAGAGGGCTACACCTTC.